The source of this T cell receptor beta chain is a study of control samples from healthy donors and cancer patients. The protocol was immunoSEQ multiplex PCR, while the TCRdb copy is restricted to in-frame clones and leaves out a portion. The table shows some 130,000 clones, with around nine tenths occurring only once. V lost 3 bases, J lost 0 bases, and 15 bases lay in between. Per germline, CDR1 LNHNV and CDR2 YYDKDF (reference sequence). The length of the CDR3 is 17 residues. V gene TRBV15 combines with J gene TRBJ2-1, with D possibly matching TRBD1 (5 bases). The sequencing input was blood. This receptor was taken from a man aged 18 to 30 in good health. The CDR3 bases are TGTGCCACCAGCAGGCGCCCTCGGCAGGGCTCCTACAATGAGCAGTTCTTC. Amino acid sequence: CATSRRPRQGSYNEQFF.